This record looks at one T cell receptor (beta chain) sequence and its context. Time point of the sample: peripheral blood 6 weeks after treatment start. Synthetically made TCR analog templates were put into each PCR as spikes. Generated by immunoSEQ multiplex PCR, the TCRdb table keeps only in-frame clones and is missing some. Here the sample spans around 110,000 clones, under 95% being singletons. These data are taken from a study of PD-L1 blockade in urothelial cancer. Study-wide background: About 90% of the 29 patients were men with bladder-origin urothelial cancer. Counts from blood samples showed a median of about 150,000 T cells.

Sample: PBMCs, taken around atezolizumab (anti-PD-L1) treatment. This TCR derives from a man aged 60 to 69 with urothelial cancer.

CDR3 DNA sequence: TGTGCCAGCAGCCGGGGGTCAAATGAAAAACTGTTTTTT. Translating gives CASSRGSNEKLFF. This rearrangement joins TRBV9 to TRBJ1-4, with a weak D call TRBD1 (5 bases). The germline V gene encodes CDR1 SGDLS and CDR2 YYNGEE. The V end lost 4 bases, the J end lost 5 bases, and 9 bases lay between the germline ends. The CDR3 consists of 13 residues.